This T cell receptor (beta chain) originates from a study of shared clonotypes between healthy human individuals. The germline V gene has CDR1 MNHEY and CDR2 SVGAGI. V was cut by 8 bases and J by 1 base, with 12 bases left in between. The CDR3 sequence is 15 residues long. Findings and caveats of the study: Naive subsets typically showed greater estimated richness than memory subsets.

This table comes from immunoSEQ multiplex PCR, and its TCRdb copy is limited to in-frame clones, with some not included. The repertoire consists of over a million clones, with approximately 78% occurring once and the leading ten covering 0.6% to 0.7%. A CD45RA+ naive subset and a CD45RA-negative memory subset were split from CD4+ cells. To note about this clone: Its antigen remains unidentified.

Source material: memory CD4+ T cells from PBMCs. Subset of the sample: CD45RA-negative fraction. The sequence was obtained from a man aged 18-30 years in good health. Some clones in this sample may be carry-over from other donors' samples. The chain joins TRBV6-5 to TRBJ2-6; perhaps TRBD1 as D (6 bases). In nucleotides, the CDR3 is TGTGCCAGCGGACGGACAGTTTCTGGGGCCAACGTCCTGACTTTC. Its translation: CASGRTVSGANVLTF.